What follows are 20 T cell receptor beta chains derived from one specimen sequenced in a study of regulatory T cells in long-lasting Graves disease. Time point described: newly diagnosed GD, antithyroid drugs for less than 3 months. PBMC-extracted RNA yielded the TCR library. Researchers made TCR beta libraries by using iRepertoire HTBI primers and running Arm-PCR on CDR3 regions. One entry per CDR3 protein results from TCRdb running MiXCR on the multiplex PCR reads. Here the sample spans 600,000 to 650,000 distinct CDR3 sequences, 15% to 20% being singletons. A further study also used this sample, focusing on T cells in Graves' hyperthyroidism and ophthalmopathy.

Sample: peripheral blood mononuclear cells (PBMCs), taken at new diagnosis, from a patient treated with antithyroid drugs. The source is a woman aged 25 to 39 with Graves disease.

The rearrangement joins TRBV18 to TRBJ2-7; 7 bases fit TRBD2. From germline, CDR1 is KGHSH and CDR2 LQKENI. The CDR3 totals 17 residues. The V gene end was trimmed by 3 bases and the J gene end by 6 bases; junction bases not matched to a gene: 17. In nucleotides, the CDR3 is TGTGCCAGCTCACCGCCCACCCCTGGGGAGGGTGGTTTCGAGCAGTACTTC. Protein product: CASSPPTPGEGGFEQYF.

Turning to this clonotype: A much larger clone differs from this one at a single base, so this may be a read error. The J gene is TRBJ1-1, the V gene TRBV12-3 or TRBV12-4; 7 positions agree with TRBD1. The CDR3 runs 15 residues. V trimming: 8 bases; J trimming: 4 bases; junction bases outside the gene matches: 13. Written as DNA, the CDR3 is TGTGCCAGCTCTTCGTCAGTGACAGGGCCCACTGAAGCTTTCTTT. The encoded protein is CASSSSVTGPTEAFF.

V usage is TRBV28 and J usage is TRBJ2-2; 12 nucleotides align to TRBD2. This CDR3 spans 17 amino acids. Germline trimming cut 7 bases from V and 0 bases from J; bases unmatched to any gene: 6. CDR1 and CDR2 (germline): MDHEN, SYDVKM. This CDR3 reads CASNLLAGGPNTGELFF. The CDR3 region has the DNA TGTGCCAGCAACTTACTAGCGGGAGGACCGAACACCGGGGAGCTGTTTTTT.

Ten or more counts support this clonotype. The CDR3, as DNA: TGTGCCAGCAGCTTAGCTCTGGGCGGGTGGGAGACCCAGTACTTC. It is translated as CASSLALGGWETQYF. The V gene is TRBV7-2, the J gene TRBJ2-5; a weak D match, TRBD2 (5 bases). The CDR3 has 15 amino acids. Germline V gene sequence: CDR1 SGHTA, CDR2 FQGNSA. V was pared by 0 bases and J by 5 bases, with 13 bases between. Using reference TRBV7-2 and TRBJ2-5 for the parts outside the CDR3, the full variable domain is GAGVSQSPSNKVTEKGKDVELRCDPISGHTALYWYRQSLGQGLEFLIYFQGNSAPDKSGLPSDRFSAERTGGSVSTLTIQRTQQEDSAVYLCASSLALGGWETQYFGPGTRLLVL.

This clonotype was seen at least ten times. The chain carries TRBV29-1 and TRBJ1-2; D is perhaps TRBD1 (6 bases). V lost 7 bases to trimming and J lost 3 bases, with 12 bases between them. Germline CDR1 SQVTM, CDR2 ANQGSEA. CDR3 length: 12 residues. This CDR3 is CSAAGADYGYTF. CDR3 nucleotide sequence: TGCAGCGCCGCAGGGGCTGACTATGGCTACACCTTC.

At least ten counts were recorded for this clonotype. This chain's CDR3 is CASSGLPDPSGLFF. The DNA of the CDR3 is TGTGCCAGCAGTGGGCTCCCTGACCCTAGCGGTCTGTTTTTT. The chain couples TRBV6-1 to TRBJ1-4, with D hard to call. V gave up 4 bases and J gave up 14 bases, with 20 bases separating them. The CDR3 spans 14 residues. Germline loops: CDR1 MNHNS, CDR2 SASEGT.

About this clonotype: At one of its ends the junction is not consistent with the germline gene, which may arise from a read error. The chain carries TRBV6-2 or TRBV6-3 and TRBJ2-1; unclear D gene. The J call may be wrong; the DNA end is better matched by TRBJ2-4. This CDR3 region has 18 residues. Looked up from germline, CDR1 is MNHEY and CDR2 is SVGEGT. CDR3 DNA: TGTGCCAGCAGGGAAGGGTGGATAAATATGGACCAAAAAAACGTTCAGTACTTC. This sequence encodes CASREGWINMDQKNVQYF.

CDR3 residues: CASSLGTGGAEQYF. CDR3 DNA sequence: TGTGCCAGCAGCCTCGGGACAGGGGGCGCGGAGCAGTACTTC. The chain carries TRBV5-6 and TRBJ2-7, with 12 bases aligning to TRBD1. After removal of 4 bases from V and 7 bases from J, the junction contained 6 bases not matched to a gene. The CDR3 extends over 14 amino acids. Germline values: CDR1 SGHDT, CDR2 YYEEEE.

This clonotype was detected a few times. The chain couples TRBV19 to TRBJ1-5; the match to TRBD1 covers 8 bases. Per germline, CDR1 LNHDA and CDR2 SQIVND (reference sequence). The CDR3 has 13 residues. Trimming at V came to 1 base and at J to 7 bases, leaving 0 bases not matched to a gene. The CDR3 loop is CASSIGTGQPQHF. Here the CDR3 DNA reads TGTGCCAGTAGTATAGGGACAGGGCAGCCCCAGCATTTT.

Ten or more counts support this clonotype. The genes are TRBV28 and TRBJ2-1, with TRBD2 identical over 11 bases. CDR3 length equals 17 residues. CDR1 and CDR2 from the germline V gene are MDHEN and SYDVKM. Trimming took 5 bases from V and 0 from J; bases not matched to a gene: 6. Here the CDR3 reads CASSTWTSGHSYNEQFF. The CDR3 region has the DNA TGTGCCAGCAGTACCTGGACTAGCGGGCACTCCTACAATGAGCAGTTCTTC.

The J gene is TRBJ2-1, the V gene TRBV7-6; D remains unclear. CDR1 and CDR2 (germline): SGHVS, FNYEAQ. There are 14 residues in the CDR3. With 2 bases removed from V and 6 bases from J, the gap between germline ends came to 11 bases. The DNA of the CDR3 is TGTGCCAGCAGCTTACGGGTTTCGGGCAATGAGCAGTTCTTC. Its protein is CASSLRVSGNEQFF.

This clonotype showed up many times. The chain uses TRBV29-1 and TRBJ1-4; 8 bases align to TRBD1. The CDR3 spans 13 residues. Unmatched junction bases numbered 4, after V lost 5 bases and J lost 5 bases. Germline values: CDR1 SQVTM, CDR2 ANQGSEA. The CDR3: CSVSTGGNEKLFF. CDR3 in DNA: TGCAGCGTTTCAACAGGGGGAAATGAAAAACTGTTTTTT.

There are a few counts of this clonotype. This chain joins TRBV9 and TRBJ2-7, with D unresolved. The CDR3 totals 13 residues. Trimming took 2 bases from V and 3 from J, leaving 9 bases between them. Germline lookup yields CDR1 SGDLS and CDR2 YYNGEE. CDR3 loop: CASSVRVLYEQYF. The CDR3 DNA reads TGTGCCAGCAGCGTTAGGGTACTCTACGAGCAGTACTTC. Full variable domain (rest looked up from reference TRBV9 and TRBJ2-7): DSGVTQTPKHLITATGQRVTLRCSPRSGDLSVYWYQQSLDQGLQFLIQYYNGEERAKGNILERFSAQQFPDLHSELNLSSLELGDSALYFCASSVRVLYEQYFGPGTRLTVT.

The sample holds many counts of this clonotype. The CDR3 bases are TGCGCCAGACGACCGTGGACAGGGACCGACGGGGAGCTGTTTTTT. As protein: CARRPWTGTDGELFF. The chain has TRBV5-1 and TRBJ2-2; 8 bases are a match to TRBD1. V was clipped by 8 bases and J by 7 bases; unmatched bases: 13. Germline V lookup: CDR1 SGHRS, CDR2 YFSETQ. The CDR3 extends over 15 amino acids.

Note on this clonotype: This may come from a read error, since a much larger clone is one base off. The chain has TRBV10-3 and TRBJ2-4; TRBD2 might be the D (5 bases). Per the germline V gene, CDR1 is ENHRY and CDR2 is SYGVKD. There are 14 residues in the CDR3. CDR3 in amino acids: CAISDGLAKNIQCF. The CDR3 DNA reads TGTGCCATCAGTGACGGGCTAGCCAAAAACATTCAGTGCTTC.

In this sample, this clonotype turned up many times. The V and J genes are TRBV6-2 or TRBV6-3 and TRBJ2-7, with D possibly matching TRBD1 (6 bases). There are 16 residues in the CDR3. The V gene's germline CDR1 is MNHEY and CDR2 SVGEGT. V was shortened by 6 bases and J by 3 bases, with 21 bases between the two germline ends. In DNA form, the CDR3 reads TGTGCCAGCAGCCCAGTGCCGGGACATCCCCTCTACGAGCAGTACTTC. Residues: CASSPVPGHPLYEQYF.

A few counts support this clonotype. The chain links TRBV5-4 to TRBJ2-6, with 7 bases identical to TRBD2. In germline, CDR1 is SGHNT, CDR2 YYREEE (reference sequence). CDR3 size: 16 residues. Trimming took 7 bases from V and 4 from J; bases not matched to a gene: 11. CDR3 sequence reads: CASATSLLLGANVLTF. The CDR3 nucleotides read TGTGCCAGCGCGACTAGCCTCCTCTTGGGGGCCAACGTCCTGACTTTC.

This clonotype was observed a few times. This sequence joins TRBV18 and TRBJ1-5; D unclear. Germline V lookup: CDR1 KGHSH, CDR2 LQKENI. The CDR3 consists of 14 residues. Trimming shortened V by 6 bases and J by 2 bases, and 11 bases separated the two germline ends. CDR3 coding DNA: TGTGCCAGCTCCCCTGGCCTGGGCAATCAGCCCCAGCATTTT. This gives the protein CASSPGLGNQPQHF.

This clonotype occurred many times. CDR3 coding DNA: TGTGCCAGCAGGCGGAGCATAGAGGACTCCTACGAGCAGTACTTC. Its translation: CASRRSIEDSYEQYF. The rearrangement links TRBV12-3 or TRBV12-4 to TRBJ2-7; D gene unclear. Trimming cost V 6 bases and J 0 bases, with 15 bases left between them. CDR3 size: 15 residues.

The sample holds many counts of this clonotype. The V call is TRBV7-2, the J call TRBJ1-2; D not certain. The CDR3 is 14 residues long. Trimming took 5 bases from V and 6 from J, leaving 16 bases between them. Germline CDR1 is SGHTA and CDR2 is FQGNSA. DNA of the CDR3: TGTGCCAGCAGCCTGGGTCAGTATACGGATGGCTACACCTTC. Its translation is CASSLGQYTDGYTF. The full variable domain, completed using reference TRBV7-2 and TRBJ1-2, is GAGVSQSPSNKVTEKGKDVELRCDPISGHTALYWYRQSLGQGLEFLIYFQGNSAPDKSGLPSDRFSAERTGGSVSTLTIQRTQQEDSAVYLCASSLGQYTDGYTFGSGTRLTVV.